The 16 T cell receptor beta chains below were found in one sample sequenced in a study of neoadjuvant nivolumab and ipilimumab in lung cancer. TCRdb's copy holds only in-frame clones and misses some; the assay was immunoSEQ multiplex PCR. This sample has over 25,000 clones, with 80% to 95% found just once. The specimen was peripheral blood, collected after neoadjuvant nivolumab, alone or with ipilimumab, at or shortly before surgery. The receptor set was obtained from an adult with non-small cell lung cancer.

J is TRBJ1-4 and V is TRBV5-1; the match to TRBD1 covers 10 bases. V shed 6 bases, J shed 0 bases, and the junction held 11 bases outside the gene matches. Germline CDR1 is SGHRS and CDR2 is YFSETQ. This CDR3 region has 18 residues. CDR3 DNA: TGCGCCAGCAATCCGGGACAGGGGCCCTTACCAACTAATGAAAAACTGTTTTTT. It codes for CASNPGQGPLPTNEKLFF.

CDR3 residues: CASSPSGVFPSYTF. CDR3 DNA sequence: TGTGCCAGCTCACCATCGGGCGTCTTTCCGAGCTACACCTTC. The V gene is TRBV18, the J gene TRBJ1-2; D is unclear. In germline, CDR1 is KGHSH, CDR2 LQKENI. The CDR3 is 14 residues long. Trimming cost V 2 bases and J 9 bases, with 16 bases left between them.

V gene TRBV5-4 combines with J gene TRBJ2-7; no reliable D call. Germline-derived CDR1 and CDR2 are SGHNT and YYREEE (reference sequence). The CDR3 length is 14 residues. V was trimmed by 1 base and J by 4 bases, leaving 12 bases between them. CDR3: CASSLRAVAYEQYF. The CDR3 DNA sequence: TGTGCCAGCAGCTTGAGGGCAGTTGCTTACGAGCAGTACTTC.

The chain links TRBV5-1 to TRBJ1-3, with no clear D. The CDR3 runs to 16 residues. Trimming left V 0 bases short and J 0 bases short, with 10 bases between. Germline CDR1 is SGHRS and CDR2 is YFSETQ. The chain's CDR3 is CASSLEPTDSGNTIYF. The CDR3 DNA follows: TGCGCCAGCAGCTTGGAGCCCACAGACTCTGGAAACACCATATATTTT. The whole variable domain, filled in from reference TRBV5-1 and TRBJ1-3, reads KAGVTQTPRYLIKTRGQQVTLSCSPISGHRSVSWYQQTPGQGLQFLFEYFSETQRNKGNFPGRFSGRQFSNSRSEMNVSTLELGDSALYLCASSLEPTDSGNTIYFGEGSWLTVV.

The chain carries TRBV5-1 and TRBJ2-7; tentative D call: TRBD2 (5 bases). There are 14 residues in the CDR3. Germline V gives CDR1 SGHRS, CDR2 YFSETQ. V was clipped by 0 bases and J by 8 bases, with 15 bases between them. CDR3 nucleotides: TGCGCCAGCAGCTTGGAATGGAGTAGCGCGAAGCAGTACTTC. This translates into CASSLEWSSAKQYF.

The chain employs TRBV5-1 and TRBJ1-2; no definite D call. CDR1 and CDR2 (germline): SGHRS, YFSETQ. Trimming removed 0 bases from V and 8 bases from J, with 11 bases in between. CDR3 length: 13 amino acids. The CDR3 spells CASSLVGNAGYTF. The CDR3 coding sequence is TGCGCCAGCAGCTTGGTTGGGAACGCGGGCTACACCTTC.

The rearrangement joins TRBV5-1 to TRBJ1-1; D remains ambiguous. With 2 bases removed from V and 0 bases from J, the gap between germline ends came to 8 bases. This CDR3 is 14 amino acids long. Germline-derived CDR1 and CDR2 are SGHRS and YFSETQ. The CDR3: CASSLGYLNTEAFF. Written as DNA, the CDR3 is TGCGCCAGCAGCTTAGGGTATTTGAACACTGAAGCTTTCTTT.

This clone was seen a few times. The gene calls are TRBV7-3 and TRBJ2-2, with a possible D match to TRBD1 (6 bases). Germline CDR1 and CDR2: SGHTA and FQGTGA. The CDR3 is 15 residues long. Between the trimmed V and J ends, which lost 4 bases and 0 bases, there was a span of 9 bases. CDR3 nucleotides: TGTGCCAGCAGCTCTACAGGGACGAACACCGGGGAGCTGTTTTTT. It specifies CASSSTGTNTGELFF.

The chain has TRBV5-4 and TRBJ2-3, with TRBD2 identical over 8 bases. V dropped 0 bases and J dropped 6; count of bases not matched to a gene: 6. The CDR3 extends over 15 amino acids. Germline V CDR1 and CDR2: SGHNT, YYREEE (reference sequence). CDR3 nucleotides: TGTGCCAGCAGCTTGGATAAGCGGGAGATGGATACGCAGTATTTT. This gives the protein CASSLDKREMDTQYF.

The rearrangement joins TRBV2 to TRBJ2-2; TRBD1 might be the D (5 bases). This CDR3 is built from 15 residues. Germline CDR1 SNHLY, CDR2 FYNNEI. With 2 bases removed from V and 5 bases from J, the gap between germline ends came to 12 bases. Written as DNA, the CDR3 is TGTGCCAGCAGTGAAAGGCAGGGAAGTACCGGGGAGCTGTTTTTT. Translating it yields CASSERQGSTGELFF.

The CDR3: CSVGGPTGGANVLTF. CDR3 in DNA: TGCAGCGTTGGGGGACCAACCGGTGGGGCCAACGTCCTGACTTTC. This chain uses TRBV29-1 with TRBJ2-6, with D tentatively TRBD1 or TRBD2 (5 bases each). The V end lost 4 bases, the J end lost 3 bases, and 13 bases lay between the germline ends. CDR1 and CDR2 from the germline V gene are SQVTM and ANQGSEA. The CDR3 consists of 15 residues.

This sequence joins TRBV5-1 and TRBJ2-3; TRBD2 is a possible D gene (6 bases). Trimming left V 4 bases short and J 10 bases short, with 19 bases between. The CDR3 has 14 amino acids. Per germline, CDR1 SGHRS and CDR2 YFSETQ. The CDR3 sequence: CASSLSGTQPSQYF. Written as DNA, the CDR3 is TGCGCCAGCAGCCTCTCCGGGACTCAACCCTCGCAGTATTTT.

J is TRBJ2-1 and V is TRBV5-5, with D unresolved. The germline V gene has CDR1 SGHKS and CDR2 YYEKEE (reference sequence). V was cut by 2 bases and J by 0 bases, with 9 bases left in between. The CDR3 has 15 residues. DNA of the CDR3: TGTGCCAGCAGCTTTATCAAGAGCTCCTACAATGAGCAGTTCTTC. This gives the protein CASSFIKSSYNEQFF.

The genes are TRBV10-1 and TRBJ1-5; weak D call: TRBD1 (6 bases). The V gene's germline CDR1 is WNHNN and CDR2 SYGVQD (reference sequence). This CDR3 is 14 amino acids long. V was clipped by 3 bases and J by 5 bases, with 11 bases between them. This CDR3 is CASSETGTHQPQHF. DNA of the CDR3: TGCGCCAGCAGTGAAACAGGGACCCATCAGCCCCAGCATTTT.

V and J are TRBV10-3 and TRBJ2-7, with 8 bases aligning to TRBD2. Trimming cost V 10 bases and J 3 bases; bases outside gene matches: 8. CDR1 and CDR2 from the germline V gene are ENHRY and SYGVKD. This CDR3 is 13 amino acids long. CDR3 sequence: CATGGEVNYEQYF. The CDR3 bases are TGTGCCACCGGGGGGGAAGTGAACTACGAGCAGTACTTC.

The CDR3 DNA sequence: TGTGCCAGCAGTTTCCTATACAATGAGCAGTTCTTC. Residues: CASSFLYNEQFF. The chain couples TRBV27 to TRBJ2-1; D remains ambiguous. Per germline, CDR1 MNHEY and CDR2 SMNVEV (reference sequence). The V end lost 3 bases, the J end lost 4 bases, and 4 bases lay between the germline ends. The CDR3 spans 12 residues.